This T cell receptor (beta chain) was observed in a study of shared clonotypes between healthy human individuals. Study-level information: The composition of the donors was a couple of women and three men aged 18 to 49. A donor's plate count was three for CD4 naive and three for CD4 memory; CD8 naive had two and CD8 memory one.

CD8 cells classed as naive were CD45RO-negative and positively selected for CCR7, excluding terminally differentiated effector memory CD45RA+ cells. Some clones are missing from TCRdb's copy, which holds only in-frame ones; the method was immunoSEQ multiplex PCR. The data contain about 550,000 clones, roughly 95% of them singletons. V trimming: 4 bases; J trimming: 6 bases; junction bases outside the gene matches: 9. The CDR3 is 17 amino acids. Germline V gene data show CDR1 as MNHEY and CDR2 as SMNVEV (reference sequence). This clonotype originated in a woman in her thirties in good health. The sequenced material came from naive CD8+ T cells sorted from blood. The rearrangement links TRBV27 to TRBJ2-3, with TRBD2 identical over 14 bases. The CDR3 nucleotides read TGTGCCAGCAGTTCCGACCCGGGACTAGCGGGAGAGGATACGCAGTATTTT. Amino acid sequence: CASSSDPGLAGEDTQYF.